This T cell receptor (beta chain) comes out of a study of blood T cell repertoires in COVID-19 (dated by TCRdb to the early 2020s). With respect to the entire study: Samples from collaborators originated in the United States, Italy and Spain and spanned both the acute and convalescent phases of COVID-19. The prospective study material was composed of cDNA or gDNA derived from T cells, B-cell-depleted T cells, or PBMCs. Deeply sampled blood TCRbeta repertoires from subjects exposed to, actively infected with, or recovered from COVID-19 were included in the dataset. The repertoires were released in a freely available public database intended as a resource for research on the immune response to SARS-CoV-2. The samples were drawn from the first 160 participants of the ongoing ImmuneRACE study and from 1,254 subjects provided by 6 global collaborators. Sample metadata almost always included a de-identified subject ID, COVID-19 status, age in years and sex. Where HLA class I and class II types were available, the types were taken from metadata supplied by the sample provider, not from assay-based typing. Results the study describes overall, beyond this receptor: How much clinical and demographic metadata was included differed by source and by participant, and the metadata was provided uncurated.

Trimming removed 4 bases from V and 3 bases from J; the gene matches leave 0 bases unexplained. Taken from the germline V gene, the CDR1 and CDR2 loops are SGHTA and FQGNSA. The CDR3 holds 13 amino acids from the cysteine to the phenylalanine. The DNA shown is the 39-base CDR3, in frame from base 1. Points on this clone: Its target antigen remains unknown. One base away there is no much larger clone; base qualities are not given.

The immunoSEQ Assay, a bias-controlled multiplex PCR, was used to amplify TCRbeta CDR3 regions from genomic DNA. Per the authors' processing: The number of nucleated cells in each sample was estimated from the amplification of reference gene primers within the assay. To quantify the absolute abundance of each unique TCRbeta CDR3 rearrangement, sequence reads were collapsed and filtered. Productive Simpson clonality was computed per sample as the square root of Simpson's diversity index over productive rearrangements. The source is immuneACCESS, and TCRdb retained only in-frame sequences with V and J called. Part of the clones is not carried over; for the studies checked, unresolved V genes explain less than half of this, and the remainder is unexplained. Clone size and V and J calls were adopted from that table, with D and trimming inferred from the DNA. The sample profile shows 300,000 to 450,000 clones; 85% of them were found once. Under 4% of the sample is in the top ten clones.

Whole blood was collected in K2EDTA tubes by collaborating institutions according to the institutions' own protocols. For TCRbeta analysis, collaborator samples were shipped as frozen whole blood, as isolated PBMCs, or as DNA extracted from either sample type. The receptor was isolated from a woman between 18 and 30 years old with acute or convalescent COVID-19. Sequencing was performed on peripheral blood. This chain joins TRBV7-2 to TRBJ2-1, and 7 junction bases match TRBD1. The CDR3 is CASSWDSYNEQFF. The DNA sequence is TGTGCCAGCAGCTGGGACAGCTACAATGAGCAGTTCTTC.